These 3 T cell receptor beta chains originate from one sample sequenced in a study of CD8+ T cells in alopecia areata. As the sequencing template, cDNA was produced by extracting RNA and reverse transcribing it. Some clones are missing from TCRdb's copy, which holds only in-frame ones; the method was immunoSEQ multiplex PCR. The sample records tens of thousands of clones, approximately 96% being singletons. The source was CD8+ T cells sorted from blood, collected at week 0. The receptors derive from a human donor with alopecia areata.

The chain has TRBV7-9 and TRBJ1-5, with D perhaps matching TRBD1 (5 bases). This CDR3 region has 14 residues. Germline-derived CDR1 and CDR2 are SEHNR and FQNEAQ (reference sequence). The V and J ends lost 2 bases and 6 bases respectively, with 11 bases between them. The CDR3 is CASSLRTTVQPQHF. DNA for the CDR3: TGTGCCAGCAGCTTACGGACAACGGTTCAGCCCCAGCATTTT.

The CDR3 here is CASSLTGSPKGSYEQYF. The CDR3 DNA follows: TGCGCCAGCAGCCTAACCGGGTCTCCAAAGGGGTCCTACGAGCAGTACTTC. This chain connects TRBV5-1 to TRBJ2-7, with a weak D call TRBD1 (5 bases). Trimming shortened V by 4 bases and J by 1 base, and 21 bases separated the two germline ends. This CDR3 comprises 17 residues. Germline loops: CDR1 SGHRS, CDR2 YFSETQ.

The CDR3 DNA reads TGTGCCAGTAAGGACAGGGCGGGGCTGATCGGGGAGCTGTTTTTT. Residues: CASKDRAGLIGELFF. The V call is TRBV19, the J call TRBJ2-2, with 8 bases fitting TRBD1. The germline V gene has CDR1 LNHDA and CDR2 SQIVND (reference sequence). Trimming at V came to 7 bases and at J to 7 bases, leaving 11 bases not matched to a gene. The length of the CDR3 is 15 residues.